Sequencing of this T cell receptor (beta chain) was carried out in a study of a mutant IDH1 vaccine in newly diagnosed glioma. Study-wide background: Beforehand, treatment had been radiotherapy, temozolomide, or both; the majority received both.

As for time point: baseline, week 1 (first vaccination visit). Treatment reported: pre-vaccination baseline after standard-of-care therapy. Using immunoSEQ multiplex PCR, the repertoire was profiled, and TCRdb retains in-frame clones only, with some absent. Of nearly 70,000 clones detected, 75% to 85% appear once; the ten largest clones hold around 8.8%. Trimming cost V 8 bases and J 0 bases, with 11 bases left between them. Germline V gene data show CDR1 as MNHEY and CDR2 as SMNVEV (reference sequence). The CDR3 spans 14 residues. This clone was counted between two and nine times. This receptor was taken from a man between 50 and 59 years old with glioma. The material was PBMCs, obtained from a glioma patient treated with radiotherapy, temozolomide or both. The J gene is TRBJ1-5, the V gene TRBV27; unclear D gene. The CDR3, as DNA: TGTGCCAGCTCCTTGGGCAATAGCAATCAGCCCCAGCATTTT. Residues: CASSLGNSNQPQHF.